The 24 T cell receptor beta chains listed next were all sequenced from one sample in a study of human T cells and chemical hapten exposure. Time point denoted: patch test 3, about 24 weeks after DPC sensitization. Treatment here: therapeutic diphenylcyclopropenone sensitization with weekly scalp DPC. MiXCR, applied by TCRdb to the RACE reads, yields one record per CDR3 protein. The data contain about 190,000 distinct CDR3 sequences, 20% to 25% of them singletons. This material consisted of whole blood, taken in connection with sensitization to the hapten diphenylcyclopropenone (DPC). The origin of the receptors is a woman between 35 and 50 years old with alopecia areata. Some clones in this sample may be carry-over from other donors' samples.

This clonotype was observed a handful of times. The chain couples TRBV7-9 to TRBJ2-5; no firm D call. The germline V gene encodes CDR1 SEHNR and CDR2 FQNEAQ (reference sequence). The V and J ends lost 1 base and 5 bases respectively, with 5 bases between them. CDR3 length equals 12 residues. In DNA, the CDR3 is TGTGCCAGCAGCTTAGTATCGGAGACCCAGTACTTC. Translated, it gives CASSLVSETQYF. The complete variable domain, with remaining parts taken from reference TRBV7-9 and TRBJ2-5, reads DTGVSQNPRHKITKRGQNVTFRCDPISEHNRLYWYRQTLGQGPEFLTYFQNEAQLEKSRLLSDRFSAERPKGSFSTLEIQRTEQGDSAMYLCASSLVSETQYFGPGTRLLVL.

This chain joins TRBV6-2 or TRBV6-3 and TRBJ2-5, with 8 bases fitting TRBD2. The CDR3 contains 13 residues. J lost 5 bases, V lost 4 bases, and 3 bases had no gene match. In germline, CDR1 is MNHEY, CDR2 SVGEGT. The CDR3 region is CASSSSSGETQYF. The CDR3 coding sequence is TGTGCCAGCAGTTCATCTAGCGGGGAGACCCAGTACTTC.

This clonotype was detected only a few times. The rearrangement links TRBV15 to TRBJ2-2; TRBD2 matches 8 bases. Germline trimming cut 0 bases from V and 6 bases from J; bases unmatched to any gene: 3. CDR1 is LNHNV and CDR2 is YYDKDF in the germline V gene (reference sequence). CDR3 size: 15 residues. The CDR3 DNA is TGTGCCACCAGCAGAGATCGGGAGGGGGCCGGGGAGCTGTTTTTT. This gives the protein CATSRDREGAGELFF.

V gene TRBV20-1 combines with J gene TRBJ2-7, with 11 bases aligning to TRBD1. The trim removed 6 bases at V and 2 bases at J, leaving 6 bases unmatched. CDR1 and CDR2 (germline): DFQATT, SNEGSKA (reference sequence). The length of the CDR3 is 14 residues. CDR3: CSARPGQGAYEQYF. Here the CDR3 DNA reads TGCAGTGCCCGCCCGGGACAGGGGGCCTACGAGCAGTACTTC.

V and J are TRBV27 and TRBJ1-6; tentatively, D is TRBD1 (6 bases). Germline V gives CDR1 MNHEY, CDR2 SMNVEV (reference sequence). V lost 6 bases and J lost 6, with 12 bases in between. This CDR3 comprises 14 residues. The CDR3 sequence is CASRGALGNSPLHF. The CDR3 region has the DNA TGTGCCAGCAGGGGGGCGCTGGGTAATTCACCCCTCCACTTT.

This chain connects TRBV10-3 to TRBJ1-1, with D tentatively TRBD1 (5 bases). The germline gives CDR1 ENHRY, CDR2 SYGVKD. V gave up 6 bases and J gave up 11 bases, with 19 bases separating them. The CDR3 sequence is 13 residues long. The DNA of the CDR3 is TGTGCCATCAGGTCGGGACGGACGGCGCTGGCTTTCTTT. Translating it yields CAIRSGRTALAFF.

This clonotype was seen more than once but under ten times. This rearrangement joins TRBV3-1 to TRBJ2-7; D uncertain. There are 13 residues in the CDR3. V lost 1 base and J lost 2, with 6 bases in between. CDR1 and CDR2 from the germline V gene are LGHDT and YNNKEL (reference sequence). CDR3 sequence (DNA): TGTGCCAGCAGCCAAGCCGGTCCCTACGAGCAGTACTTC. Amino acid sequence: CASSQAGPYEQYF.

The gene calls are TRBV4-2 and TRBJ2-6; 15 bases fit TRBD2. The CDR3 contains 21 residues. V gave up 0 bases and J gave up 3 bases; unmatched junction bases: 9. Germline V CDR1 and CDR2: LGHNA, YNFKEQ. The CDR3 here is CASSQDGGLGLAGGGANVLTF. CDR3 sequence (DNA): TGTGCCAGCAGCCAAGATGGGGGATTGGGACTAGCGGGAGGTGGGGCCAACGTCCTGACTTTC.

This chain links TRBV20-1 with TRBJ1-2, with D unresolved. Per germline, CDR1 DFQATT and CDR2 SNEGSKA (reference sequence). The CDR3 has 11 residues. V shed 5 bases and J shed 8 bases, with 12 bases lying between them. The DNA of the CDR3 is TGCAGTGCTGAGGGCCACTGGGGCTACACCTTC. Translated: CSAEGHWGYTF.

The DNA for the CDR3 is TGCAGCGTTGAAGACGGCGTAGAGGGCAAGGACATTCAGTACTTC. Its protein product is CSVEDGVEGKDIQYF. This rearrangement joins TRBV29-1 to TRBJ2-4; D is perhaps TRBD2 (5 bases). Between the trimmed V and J ends, which lost 0 bases and 8 bases, there was a span of 17 bases. The V gene's germline CDR1 is SQVTM and CDR2 ANQGSEA. The CDR3 consists of 15 residues.

The chain is built from TRBV6-2 or TRBV6-3 and TRBJ2-3; D gene unclear. Trimming took off 6 bases at V and 0 bases at J, with 7 bases between the two ends. Looked up from germline, CDR1 is MNHEY and CDR2 is SVGEGT. This CDR3 has 13 amino acids. CDR3 sequence: CASRLPSTDTQYF. Written as DNA, the CDR3 is TGTGCCAGCAGACTACCTAGCACAGATACGCAGTATTTT.

This clonotype was seen more than once but under ten times. The V call is TRBV5-4, the J call TRBJ2-7; perhaps D is TRBD1 or TRBD2 (5 bases each). The V end was cut by 0 bases, the J end by 4 bases, with 11 bases between. CDR1 and CDR2 from the germline V gene are SGHNT and YYREEE (reference sequence). The CDR3 loop spans 14 amino acids. In DNA form, the CDR3 reads TGTGCCAGCAGCTTGGGGGGGATCGAGTACGAGCAGTACTTC. Translating it yields CASSLGGIEYEQYF.

The chain is built from TRBV10-3 and TRBJ2-3, with unresolved D. The V end was cut by 6 bases, the J end by 4 bases, with 17 bases between. Germline CDR1 and CDR2: ENHRY and SYGVKD. The CDR3 contains 15 residues. CDR3 sequence (DNA): TGTGCCATCAGGCCGAACCCATCCGGCGCAGATACGCAGTATTTT. Encoded protein: CAIRPNPSGADTQYF.

This clonotype has just a few counts. This rearrangement joins TRBV29-1 to TRBJ2-1; 10 bases agree with TRBD2. This CDR3 is built from 16 residues. With 3 bases clipped from V and 7 bases from J, the junction kept 12 bases outside the gene matches. The germline V gene encodes CDR1 SQVTM and CDR2 ANQGSEA. CDR3 sequence reads: CSVDLLAGETGNEQFF. CDR3 in DNA: TGCAGCGTTGACTTGCTAGCGGGAGAAACCGGAAATGAGCAGTTCTTC.

V gene TRBV29-1 combines with J gene TRBJ2-3, with 10 bases identical to TRBD2. Germline V lookup: CDR1 SQVTM, CDR2 ANQGSEA. The CDR3 extends over 14 amino acids. The junction had 1 base not matched to a gene; V was cut back by 4 bases and J by 0 bases. The CDR3 DNA sequence: TGCAGCGTTGCGACTAGCGGGAGCACAGATACGCAGTATTTT. As protein: CSVATSGSTDTQYF.

This clonotype has a handful of counts. The chain uses TRBV27 and TRBJ2-1; the match to TRBD2 covers 13 bases. There are 16 residues in the CDR3. Trimming took 6 bases from V and 9 from J; bases not matched to a gene: 11. Per germline, CDR1 MNHEY and CDR2 SMNVEV (reference sequence). CDR3 protein: CASSLLAGGPYGEQFF. CDR3 sequence (DNA): TGTGCCAGCAGCCTACTAGCGGGAGGGCCATATGGTGAGCAGTTCTTC.

There are a few counts of this clonotype. The rearrangement uses TRBV27 and TRBJ1-2; 9 positions match TRBD1. The junction had 9 bases not matched to a gene; V was cut back by 6 bases and J by 7 bases. Germline CDR1 reads MNHEY; CDR2 reads SMNVEV (reference sequence). The CDR3 covers 14 residues. The CDR3 loop is CASSQGQGVGGYTF. The CDR3 DNA reads as TGTGCCAGCAGCCAGGGACAGGGCGTGGGTGGCTACACCTTC.

The chain carries TRBV5-1 and TRBJ2-1; weak D call: TRBD2 (6 bases). Germline V CDR1 and CDR2: SGHRS, YFSETQ. The CDR3 extends over 12 amino acids. V dropped 4 bases and J dropped 11 bases, with 13 bases sitting between them. The CDR3 DNA sequence: TGCGCCAGCAGCCTCCCGGGAGACCAGCAGTTCTTC. The encoded protein is CASSLPGDQQFF.

The J gene is TRBJ2-3, the V gene TRBV11-2, with 8 bases that match TRBD2. Per the germline V gene, CDR1 is SGHAT and CDR2 is FQNNGV. The CDR3 extends over 11 amino acids. J was trimmed by 14 bases and V by 5 bases; bases with no gene match: 6. CDR3 in amino acids: CASSASGTRYF. The CDR3 DNA is TGTGCCAGCAGCGCCTCCGGGACTAGGTATTTT.

The chain carries TRBV5-5 and TRBJ2-3, with 7 bases aligning to TRBD2. The trim removed 5 bases at V and 0 bases at J, leaving 6 bases unmatched. This CDR3 spans 15 amino acids. CDR1 is SGHKS, CDR2 YYEKEE, per germline (reference sequence). The chain's CDR3 is CASSSAGVSTDTQYF. CDR3 sequence (DNA): TGTGCCAGCAGTTCCGCGGGAGTTAGCACAGATACGCAGTATTTT.

This clonotype was picked up a small number of times. This chain joins TRBV5-1 and TRBJ2-2; unclear D gene. V lost 1 base to trimming and J lost 1 base, with 5 bases between them. The CDR3 spans 14 residues. Germline lookup yields CDR1 SGHRS and CDR2 YFSETQ. Here the CDR3 DNA reads TGCGCCAGCAGCTTGACACAGAACACCGGGGAGCTGTTTTTT. It translates to CASSLTQNTGELFF.

This clonotype was detected many times. The gene calls are TRBV28 and TRBJ2-7, with TRBD1 matching over 9 bases. The J segment lost 6 bases and the V segment lost 5 bases, leaving 8 bases of the junction unmatched. Germline CDR1 is MDHEN and CDR2 is SYDVKM. The CDR3 extends over 14 amino acids. In nucleotides, the CDR3 is TGTGCCAGCAGTCCTACAGGGGGCGGCCGCGAGCAGTACTTC. Its protein product is CASSPTGGGREQYF.

This clonotype was seen only a few times. The chain combines TRBV4-2 with TRBJ2-3; perhaps TRBD2 as D (6 bases). V was clipped by 0 bases and J by 6 bases, with 19 bases between them. CDR1 and CDR2 (germline): LGHNA, YNFKEQ. The CDR3 has 17 residues. In DNA, the CDR3 is TGTGCCAGCAGCCAAGATGAGCGGGCAGAGAGACCGGATACGCAGTATTTT. Its protein is CASSQDERAERPDTQYF.

The chain uses TRBV7-9 and TRBJ2-7; TRBD1 is a possible D gene (8 bases). Trimming stripped 5 bases from V and 0 bases from J, with 17 bases between. The CDR3 extends over 16 amino acids. The germline V gene has CDR1 SEHNR and CDR2 FQNEAQ (reference sequence). The CDR3 region has the DNA TGTGCCAGCAGCCCACAGGGGGAGGGCCGCTCCTACGAGCAGTACTTC. This sequence encodes CASSPQGEGRSYEQYF.